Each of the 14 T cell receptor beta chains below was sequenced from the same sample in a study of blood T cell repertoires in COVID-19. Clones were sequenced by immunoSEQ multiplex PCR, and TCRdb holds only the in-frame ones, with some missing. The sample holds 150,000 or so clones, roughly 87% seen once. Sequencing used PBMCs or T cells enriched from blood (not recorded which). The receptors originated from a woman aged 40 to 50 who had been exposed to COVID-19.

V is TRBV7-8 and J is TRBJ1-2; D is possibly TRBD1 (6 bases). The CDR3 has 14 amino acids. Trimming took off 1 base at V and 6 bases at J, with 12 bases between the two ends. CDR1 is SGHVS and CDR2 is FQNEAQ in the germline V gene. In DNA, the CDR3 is TGTGCCAGCAGCTTAGAGGGGGTGGGCGATGGCTACACCTTC. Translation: CASSLEGVGDGYTF.

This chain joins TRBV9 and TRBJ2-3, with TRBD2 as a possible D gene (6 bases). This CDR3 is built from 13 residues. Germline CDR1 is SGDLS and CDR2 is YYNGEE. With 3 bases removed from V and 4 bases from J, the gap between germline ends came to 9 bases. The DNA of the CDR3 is TGTGCCAGCAGCGGGAGGGTGGCAGATACGCAGTATTTT. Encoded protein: CASSGRVADTQYF.

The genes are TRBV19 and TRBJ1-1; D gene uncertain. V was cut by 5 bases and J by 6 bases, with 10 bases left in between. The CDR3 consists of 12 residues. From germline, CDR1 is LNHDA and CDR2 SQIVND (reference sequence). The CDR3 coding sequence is TGTGCCAGTAGTGTGGGGAGGGCTGAAGCTTTCTTT. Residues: CASSVGRAEAFF.

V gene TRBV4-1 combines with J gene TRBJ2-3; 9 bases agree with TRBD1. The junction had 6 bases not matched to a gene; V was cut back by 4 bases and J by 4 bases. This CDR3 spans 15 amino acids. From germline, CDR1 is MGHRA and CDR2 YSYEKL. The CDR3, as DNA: TGCGCCAGCAGCCCACACGGACAGGGGTCAGATACGCAGTATTTT. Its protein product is CASSPHGQGSDTQYF.

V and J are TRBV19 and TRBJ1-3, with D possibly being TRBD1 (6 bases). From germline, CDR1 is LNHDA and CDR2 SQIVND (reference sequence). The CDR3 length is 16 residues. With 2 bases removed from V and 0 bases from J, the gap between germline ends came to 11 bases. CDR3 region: CASSIQGRRSGNTIYF. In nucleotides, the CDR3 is TGTGCCAGTAGTATACAGGGGCGCCGCTCTGGAAACACCATATATTTT.

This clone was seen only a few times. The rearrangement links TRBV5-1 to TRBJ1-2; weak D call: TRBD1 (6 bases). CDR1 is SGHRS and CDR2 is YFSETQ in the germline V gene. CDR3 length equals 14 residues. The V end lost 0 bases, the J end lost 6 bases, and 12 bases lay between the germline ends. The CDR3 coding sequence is TGCGCCAGCAGCTTGGCGCAGGGACATGATGGCTACACCTTC. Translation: CASSLAQGHDGYTF.

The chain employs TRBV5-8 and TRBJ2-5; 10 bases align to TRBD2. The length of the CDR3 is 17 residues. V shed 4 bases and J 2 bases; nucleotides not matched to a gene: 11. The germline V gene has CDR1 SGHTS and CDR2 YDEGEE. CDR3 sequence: CASSGPGLAGEQETQYF. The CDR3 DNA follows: TGTGCCAGCAGCGGGCCGGGTCTAGCGGGAGAACAAGAGACCCAGTACTTC.

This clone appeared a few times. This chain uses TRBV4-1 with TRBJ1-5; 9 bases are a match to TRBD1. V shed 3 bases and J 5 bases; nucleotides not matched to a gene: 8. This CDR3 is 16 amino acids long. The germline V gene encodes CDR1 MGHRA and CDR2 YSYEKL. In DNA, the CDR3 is TGCGCCAGCAGCCAGGGCCCGGGACAGGGATATCAGCCCCAGCATTTT. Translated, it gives CASSQGPGQGYQPQHF.

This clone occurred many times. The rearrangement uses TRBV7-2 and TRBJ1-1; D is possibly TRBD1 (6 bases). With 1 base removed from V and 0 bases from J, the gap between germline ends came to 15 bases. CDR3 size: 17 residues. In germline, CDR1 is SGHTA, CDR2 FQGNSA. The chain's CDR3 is CASSLGGGGRMNTEAFF. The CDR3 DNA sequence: TGTGCCAGCAGCTTAGGAGGGGGGGGTAGAATGAACACTGAAGCTTTCTTT.

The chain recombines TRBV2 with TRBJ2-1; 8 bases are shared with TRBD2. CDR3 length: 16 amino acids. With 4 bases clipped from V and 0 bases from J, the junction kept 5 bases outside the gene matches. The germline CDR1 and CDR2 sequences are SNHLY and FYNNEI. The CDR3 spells CASSGIAGFSYNEQFF. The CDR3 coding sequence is TGTGCCAGCAGTGGGATAGCGGGATTCTCCTACAATGAGCAGTTCTTC.

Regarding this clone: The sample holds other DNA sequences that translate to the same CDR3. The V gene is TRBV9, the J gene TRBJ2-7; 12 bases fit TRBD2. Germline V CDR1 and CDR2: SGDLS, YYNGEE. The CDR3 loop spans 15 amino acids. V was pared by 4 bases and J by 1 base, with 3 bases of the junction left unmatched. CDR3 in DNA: TGTGCCAGCAGCATAGGGACTAGCGGGTCCTACGAGCAGTACTTC. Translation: CASSIGTSGSYEQYF.

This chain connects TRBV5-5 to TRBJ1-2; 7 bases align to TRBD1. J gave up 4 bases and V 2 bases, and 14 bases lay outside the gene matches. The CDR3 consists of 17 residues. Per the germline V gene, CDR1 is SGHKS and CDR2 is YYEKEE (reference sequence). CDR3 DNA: TGTGCCAGCAGCTTTGGGACAGTCTCTGAGGGTGGCTATGGCTACACCTTC. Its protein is CASSFGTVSEGGYGYTF.

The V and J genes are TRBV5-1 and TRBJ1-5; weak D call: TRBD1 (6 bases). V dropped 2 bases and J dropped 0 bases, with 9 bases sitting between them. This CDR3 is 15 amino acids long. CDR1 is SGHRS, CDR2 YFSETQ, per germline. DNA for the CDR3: TGCGCCAGCAGCTTTACAGGGATTAGCAATCAGCCCCAGCATTTT. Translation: CASSFTGISNQPQHF. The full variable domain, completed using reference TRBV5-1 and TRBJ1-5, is KAGVTQTPRYLIKTRGQQVTLSCSPISGHRSVSWYQQTPGQGLQFLFEYFSETQRNKGNFPGRFSGRQFSNSRSEMNVSTLELGDSALYLCASSFTGISNQPQHFGDGTRLSIL.

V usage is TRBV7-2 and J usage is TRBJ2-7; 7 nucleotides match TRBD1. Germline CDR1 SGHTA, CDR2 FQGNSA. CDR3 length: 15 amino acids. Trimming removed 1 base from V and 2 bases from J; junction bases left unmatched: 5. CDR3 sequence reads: CASSLETGRTYEQYF. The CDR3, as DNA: TGTGCCAGCAGCTTAGAGACAGGGAGAACCTACGAGCAGTACTTC.